This TCR beta chain stems from a study of PD-L1 blockade in urothelial cancer. Time point defined: peripheral blood 6 weeks after treatment start. The CDR3 is 15 amino acids. The germline gives CDR1 SGHRS, CDR2 YFSETQ. The assay was immunoSEQ multiplex PCR, and TCRdb's table has in-frame clones only and misses some. The sample holds roughly 45,000 clones; roughly 80% are singletons and the top ten take around 10%. This chain joins TRBV5-1 and TRBJ2-5; 12 bases align to TRBD2. The J call may be mistaken, given a closer DNA end match to TRBJ2-7. This TCR was recovered from a man aged 65 to 79 with urothelial cancer. This sample comprised PBMCs, obtained around atezolizumab (anti-PD-L1) treatment. The DNA for the CDR3 is TGCGCCAGCAGCCCGAGACTAGCGGGAGCCTACGAGCAGTACTTC. Translation: CASSPRLAGAYEQYF.